This T cell receptor beta chain is drawn from a study of blood T cell repertoires in COVID-19. Whole-study context: Sources were T cells, B-cell-depleted T cells, or PBMCs; the material itself was cDNA or gDNA.

Source study methods: Using reference gene primer amplification, nucleated cell counts were estimated. TCRdb's copy holds only in-frame clones and misses some; the assay was immunoSEQ multiplex PCR. The DNA gave D and trimming, while V, J and clone size come from that table. The sample consists of around 160,000 clones, more than 70% of them appearing once. The sequenced sample consisted of peripheral blood. This receptor was obtained from a man aged 55-75 years with active or convalescent COVID-19.

The DNA for the CDR3 is TGTGCCAGCAGTGAGCCGTTCCAGATAACGCAGTATTTT. Residues: CASSEPFQITQYF. The chain has TRBV2 and TRBJ2-3; D unresolved. V was trimmed by 3 bases and J by 9 bases, leaving 13 bases between them. Per germline, CDR1 SNHLY and CDR2 FYNNEI. CDR3 size: 13 residues.